These 24 T cell receptor beta chains were all obtained from the same sample, sequenced in a study of shared clonotypes between healthy human individuals. This table comes from immunoSEQ multiplex PCR, and its TCRdb copy is limited to in-frame clones, with some not included. This table has about 600,000 clones, more than 95% appearing once. The sequencing input was naive CD4+ T cells sorted from blood. Subset indicated: CD45RA+ positively selected. The receptor set was obtained from a woman aged 25 to 39 in good health.

The genes are TRBV5-6 and TRBJ1-2, with D tentatively TRBD1 (6 bases). V shed 5 bases and J shed 7 bases, with 30 bases lying between them. The germline CDR1 and CDR2 sequences are SGHDT and YYEEEE. CDR3 length: 18 amino acids. DNA for the CDR3: TGTGCCAGCAGTTGGGGCAAGGGGGAAATGTATCCAATGTCTGGCTACACCTTC. Residues: CASSWGKGEMYPMSGYTF.

The chain combines TRBV28 with TRBJ2-3; 7 nucleotides line up with TRBD1. Germline V CDR1 and CDR2: MDHEN, SYDVKM. The V and J ends lost 11 bases and 2 bases, in that order; junction bases with no gene match: 13. The CDR3 is made up of 15 amino acids. CDR3 loop: CAGASGGLDTDTQYF. The CDR3, as DNA: TGTGCCGGGGCCTCAGGGGGTTTGGACACAGATACGCAGTATTTT.

This clone was counted only a few times. The rearrangement uses TRBV11-2 and TRBJ1-1, with 7 bases aligning to TRBD1. This CDR3 comprises 14 residues. V trimming: 6 bases; J trimming: 7 bases; junction bases outside the gene matches: 11. Germline CDR1 SGHAT, CDR2 FQNNGV. CDR3 in amino acids: CASSRGQATGEAFF. Here the CDR3 DNA reads TGTGCCAGCAGTCGCGGACAGGCGACGGGTGAAGCTTTCTTT.

The chain is built from TRBV11-2 and TRBJ2-3; a weak D match, TRBD2 (6 bases). This CDR3 comprises 15 residues. From germline, CDR1 is SGHAT and CDR2 FQNNGV. With 1 base removed from V and 2 bases from J, the gap between germline ends came to 10 bases. CDR3 sequence: CASSLARRDTDTQYF. The CDR3, as DNA: TGTGCCAGCAGCTTAGCGAGGAGGGACACAGATACGCAGTATTTT.

A word on this clone: Other DNA sequences within the sample encode an identical CDR3. V gene TRBV18 combines with J gene TRBJ2-1, with D unclear. There are 13 residues in the CDR3. With 6 bases removed from V and 0 bases from J, the gap between germline ends came to 6 bases. Germline CDR1 reads KGHSH; CDR2 reads LQKENI. The CDR3 protein is CASSLSSYNEQFF. CDR3 nucleotide sequence: TGTGCCAGCTCTCTAAGCTCCTACAATGAGCAGTTCTTC.

The chain couples TRBV28 to TRBJ1-5; D remains ambiguous. The length of the CDR3 is 16 residues. In germline, CDR1 is MDHEN, CDR2 SYDVKM. Trimming left V 6 bases short and J 5 bases short, with 20 bases between. The CDR3 bases are TGTGCCAGCAGAGCCCCCGGCGCCTACCCCCATCAGCCCCAGCATTTT. This sequence encodes CASRAPGAYPHQPQHF.

This chain uses TRBV28 with TRBJ1-5; 10 nucleotides line up with TRBD1. Per the germline V gene, CDR1 is MDHEN and CDR2 is SYDVKM. The trim removed 6 bases at V and 3 bases at J, leaving 5 bases unmatched. The CDR3 totals 15 residues. CDR3 in amino acids: CASRTGGWDNQPQHF. The CDR3 DNA is TGTGCCAGCAGGACAGGGGGCTGGGACAATCAGCCCCAGCATTTT.

The V call is TRBV6-5, the J call TRBJ2-5, with 10 nucleotides matching TRBD1. Unmatched junction bases numbered 7, after V lost 7 bases and J lost 5 bases. There are 14 residues in the CDR3. Germline V lookup: CDR1 MNHEY, CDR2 SVGAGI. The CDR3 loop is CASTLTGGGETQYF. The CDR3 nucleotides read TGTGCCAGCACCCTGACAGGGGGCGGTGAGACCCAGTACTTC.

This clone was counted a single time. This sequence joins TRBV19 and TRBJ2-3; 12 bases align to TRBD2. Per germline, CDR1 LNHDA and CDR2 SQIVND (reference sequence). Trimming at V came to 1 base and at J to 4 bases, leaving 6 bases not matched to a gene. The CDR3 has 17 amino acids. This chain's CDR3 is CASSIGASGRAPDTQYF. CDR3 DNA sequence: TGTGCCAGTAGTATAGGTGCTAGCGGGAGGGCCCCAGATACGCAGTATTTT. Full variable domain (missing parts from reference TRBV19 and TRBJ2-3): DGGITQSPKYLFRKEGQNVTLSCEQNLNHDAMYWYRQDPGQGLRLIYYSQIVNDFQKGDIAEGYSVSREKKESFPLTVTSAQKNPTAFYLCASSIGASGRAPDTQYFGPGTRLTVL.

This sequence joins TRBV19 and TRBJ2-7, with a weak D call TRBD2 (5 bases). Germline CDR1 is LNHDA and CDR2 is SQIVND (reference sequence). The CDR3 has 17 residues. Trimming cost V 1 base and J 5 bases, with 21 bases left between them. The CDR3 DNA reads as TGTGCCAGTAGTATAGGGAGGAGAAGCGGCCTCTCGGACGAGCAGTACTTC. This encodes CASSIGRRSGLSDEQYF.

This chain uses TRBV7-6 with TRBJ2-3; TRBD2 agrees at 10 bases. The CDR3 sequence is 17 residues long. J was trimmed by 2 bases and V by 5 bases; bases with no gene match: 10. Looked up from germline, CDR1 is SGHVS and CDR2 is FNYEAQ. In DNA form, the CDR3 reads TGTGCCAGCAGCCCCCGGACTAGCGGAGCCAACACAGATACGCAGTATTTT. Its protein product is CASSPRTSGANTDTQYF.

The rearrangement links TRBV7-6 to TRBJ1-2; D unclear. The CDR3 sequence is 11 residues long. Germline V gene sequence: CDR1 SGHVS, CDR2 FNYEAQ. V lost 5 bases, J lost 8 bases, and 9 bases lay in between. The CDR3 sequence is CASSIGQGYTF. CDR3 sequence (DNA): TGTGCCAGCAGCATAGGGCAGGGCTACACCTTC.

The V call is TRBV28, the J call TRBJ1-2; D remains ambiguous. V was shortened by 6 bases and J by 4 bases, with 12 bases between the two germline ends. The CDR3 contains 13 residues. From germline, CDR1 is MDHEN and CDR2 SYDVKM. This CDR3 is CASRRPESYGYTF. CDR3 bases: TGTGCCAGCAGACGACCGGAGAGCTATGGCTACACCTTC.

This chain joins TRBV27 and TRBJ1-4; perhaps TRBD1 as D (6 bases). Germline CDR1 MNHEY, CDR2 SMNVEV (reference sequence). This CDR3 region has 13 residues. Trimming shortened V by 6 bases and J by 8 bases, and 13 bases separated the two germline ends. Here the CDR3 reads CASRGQGGEKLFF. The CDR3 DNA is TGTGCCAGCAGGGGTCAAGGGGGGGAAAAACTGTTTTTT. Full variable domain (rest looked up from reference TRBV27 and TRBJ1-4): EAQVTQNPRYLITVTGKKLTVTCSQNMNHEYMSWYRQDPGLGLRQIYYSMNVEVTDKGDVPEGYKVSRKEKRNFPLILESPSPNQTSLYFCASRGQGGEKLFFGSGTQLSVL.

The chain uses TRBV7-8 and TRBJ2-7; D perhaps matches TRBD1 (5 bases). V was cut by 1 base and J by 3 bases, with 13 bases left in between. The germline gives CDR1 SGHVS, CDR2 FQNEAQ. The CDR3 runs 15 residues. Here the CDR3 reads CASSLGRVLSYEQYF. The CDR3 DNA reads as TGTGCCAGCAGCTTAGGCAGGGTGTTAAGCTACGAGCAGTACTTC. Filled out from reference TRBV7-8 and TRBJ2-7, the complete variable domain reads GAGVSQSPRYKVAKRGQDVALRCDPISGHVSLFWYQQALGQGPEFLTYFQNEAQLDKSGLPSDRFFAERPEGSVSTLKIQRTQQEDSAVYLCASSLGRVLSYEQYFGPGTRLTVT.

The genes are TRBV7-8 and TRBJ1-5; a weak D match, TRBD1 (6 bases). Germline CDR1 reads SGHVS; CDR2 reads FQNEAQ. The CDR3 has 15 amino acids. The ends were cut back, 2 bases at V and 7 bases at J, with 15 bases in the middle. CDR3 in DNA: TGTGCCAGCAGCTTATCAATCGGACAGACACAGCCCCAGCATTTT. It is translated as CASSLSIGQTQPQHF.

The V call is TRBV6-5, the J call TRBJ2-7, with 13 bases fitting TRBD2. Trimming cost V 8 bases and J 2 bases; bases outside gene matches: 6. Germline CDR1 and CDR2: MNHEY and SVGAGI. The CDR3 is 15 residues long. CDR3 sequence (DNA): TGTGCCAGCTTTCCTGGGACTAGCGGGGCCTACGAGCAGTACTTC. Protein product: CASFPGTSGAYEQYF.

The rearrangement joins TRBV28 to TRBJ2-7; possible D gene TRBD1, 5 bases. CDR1 MDHEN and CDR2 SYDVKM come from the germline V gene. The V end lost 6 bases, the J end lost 1 base, and 10 bases lay between the germline ends. This CDR3 region has 13 residues. The CDR3 here is CASRIGVSYEQYF. The CDR3 DNA reads TGTGCCAGCAGAATAGGGGTGTCCTACGAGCAGTACTTC.

CDR3 sequence (DNA): TGCAGCGTCCCTACCGGACTCGCTTACAATGAGCAGTTCTTC. This codes for CSVPTGLAYNEQFF. The J gene is TRBJ2-1, the V gene TRBV29-1; a possible D gene is TRBD2 (5 bases). Trimming took 6 bases from V and 4 from J, leaving 16 bases between them. The CDR3 spans 14 residues. The germline CDR1 and CDR2 sequences are SQVTM and ANQGSEA.

The J gene is TRBJ2-2, the V gene TRBV19; D gene uncertain. The CDR3 length is 15 residues. Germline values: CDR1 LNHDA, CDR2 SQIVND (reference sequence). Trimming removed 7 bases at V and 4 bases at J, with 16 bases between. The CDR3 DNA follows: TGTGCCAGTAAGTCTGGGCTAGTGAGCACCGGGGAGCTGTTTTTT. Translating it yields CASKSGLVSTGELFF.

To note about this clone: This same CDR3 is encoded by further DNA sequences in the sample. The chain has TRBV18 and TRBJ1-1; 7 nucleotides align to TRBD1. The germline V gene encodes CDR1 KGHSH and CDR2 LQKENI. This CDR3 comprises 14 residues. V trimming: 6 bases; J trimming: 4 bases; junction bases outside the gene matches: 8. CDR3 DNA sequence: TGTGCCAGCTCGCCGAGACAGGGAGGCACTGAAGCTTTCTTT. Protein product: CASSPRQGGTEAFF.

This clone showed up just once. The chain has TRBV28 and TRBJ1-1, with D unresolved. The ends were cut back, 6 bases at V and 4 bases at J, with 21 bases in the middle. CDR1 and CDR2 from the germline V gene are MDHEN and SYDVKM. The CDR3 is 16 residues long. The CDR3 DNA reads TGTGCCAGCAGCCAGAACCCTCTAGAGCTAGGCACTGAAGCTTTCTTT. Translation: CASSQNPLELGTEAFF.

The CDR3 spells CASNQAGYTF. The DNA of the CDR3 is TGTGCCAGCAATCAGGCTGGCTACACCTTC. The genes are TRBV28 and TRBJ1-2; D gene unclear. CDR1 and CDR2 from the germline V gene are MDHEN and SYDVKM. Trimming removed 7 bases from V and 7 bases from J, with 7 bases in between. The CDR3 has 10 residues.

This sequence joins TRBV10-2 and TRBJ2-7, with D perhaps TRBD1 (6 bases). This CDR3 has 17 amino acids. V lost 2 bases and J lost 6, with 23 bases in between. CDR1 and CDR2 (germline): WSHSY, SAAADI. CDR3 nucleotides: TGCGCCAGCAGTGAGCGTGCAGGGGCCCAACGGGTCCTCGAGCAGTACTTC. Protein sequence: CASSERAGAQRVLEQYF.